These 24 T cell receptor beta chains were all obtained from the same sample, sequenced in a study of metastatic and nonmetastatic thyroid tumors (TCRdb year 2020). The library relied on PCR. Reads for this sample came from an Illumina HiSeq 4000. The public reads were quality trimmed at Q25 with fastp and then assembled into clones with MiXCR by TCRdb, keeping productive beta chains. For this sample there are about 12,000 clones; around 29% appear just once. The ten largest clones capture 19% of the sample. No treatment had been received by any patient before thyroid surgery. Sequencing was performed on tumor tissue. The receptors derive from a female donor with papillary thyroid cancer or a benign thyroid nodule (not recorded which). Some clones in this sample may be carry-over from other donors' samples.

This clone showed up many times. The V and J genes are TRBV3-1 and TRBJ1-2; D is unresolved. Germline V lookup: CDR1 LGHDT, CDR2 YNNKEL (reference sequence). The ends were cut back, 0 bases at V and 4 bases at J, with 6 bases in the middle. CDR3 size: 13 residues. As DNA, the CDR3 is TGTGCCAGCAGCCAAGAATACAGCTATGGCTACACCTTC. It yields the protein CASSQEYSYGYTF.

The chain has TRBV12-3 or TRBV12-4 and TRBJ1-2, with D hard to call. The CDR3 length is 16 residues. V lost 6 bases and J 8 bases, leaving 25 bases between the germline ends. Here the CDR3 reads CASRPPDGGFNFGYTF. Written as DNA, the CDR3 is TGTGCCAGCAGACCGCCGGATGGAGGCTTTAACTTCGGCTACACCTTC.

This clone came up a few times. Germline and junction disagree at one end, which may indicate a read error. The chain uses TRBV27 and TRBJ1-2; the D is unclear. Germline assignment: CDR1 MNHEY and CDR2 SMNVEV (reference sequence). The CDR3 spans 15 residues. The chain's CDR3 is CAISPGGWLGYGYTF. The CDR3 nucleotides read TGTGCCATCAGTCCGGGAGGGTGGTTAGGCTATGGCTACACCTTC.

The V gene is TRBV2, the J gene TRBJ2-2; D not certain. The germline V gene encodes CDR1 SNHLY and CDR2 FYNNEI. V was cut by 11 bases and J by 5 bases, with 18 bases left in between. The CDR3 consists of 14 residues. CDR3 coding DNA: TGTGCCGGCACCTCGGACGGCTGTACCGGGGAGCTGTTTTTT. Protein product: CAGTSDGCTGELFF.

This clone has a handful of counts. Here the CDR3 reads CASSLSDGWRGTDTQYF. CDR3 in DNA: TGTGCCAGCAGTCTCTCGGACGGCTGGCGGGGCACAGATACGCAGTATTTT. The chain has TRBV28 and TRBJ2-3, with D possibly being TRBD2 (5 bases). The V end lost 5 bases, the J end lost 1 base, and 19 bases lay between the germline ends. CDR1 MDHEN and CDR2 SYDVKM come from the germline V gene. The CDR3 runs to 17 residues.

By its share, this clone is medium-sized. This rearrangement joins TRBV11-2 to TRBJ1-2, with TRBD1 matching 7 bases. Looked up from germline, CDR1 is SGHAT and CDR2 is FQNNGV. J lost 5 bases, V lost 5 bases, and 5 bases had no gene match. The length of the CDR3 is 13 residues. The CDR3 DNA is TGTGCCAGCAGCCCAACAGGGGAGTATGGCTACACCTTC. It codes for CASSPTGEYGYTF.

This chain uses TRBV7-2 with TRBJ1-2; TRBD1 might be the D (6 bases). Trimming cost V 2 bases and J 6 bases, with 10 bases left between them. This CDR3 region has 13 residues. Germline values: CDR1 SGHTA, CDR2 FQGNSA. CDR3: CASSLYRENGYTF. The CDR3 region has the DNA TGTGCCAGCAGCTTATACAGGGAGAATGGCTACACCTTC.

The sample holds many counts of this clone. This may stem from a read error, because a much larger clone lies one nucleotide away. The rearrangement links TRBV19 to TRBJ1-2, with 10 bases matching TRBD1. CDR3 length: 14 amino acids. Germline V gene sequence: CDR1 LNHDA, CDR2 SQIVND (reference sequence). The trim removed 8 bases at V and 6 bases at J, leaving 9 bases unmatched. The CDR3 here is CASGGQGGLNGYTF. The CDR3 nucleotides read TGTGCCAGTGGCGGACAGGGGGGTTTGAATGGCTACACCTTC.

This clone was counted many times. The gene calls are TRBV5-1 and TRBJ1-1, with D possibly TRBD1 on 5 matching bases. The CDR3 contains 16 residues. V lost 4 bases and J lost 4, with 20 bases in between. Looked up from germline, CDR1 is SGHRS and CDR2 is YFSETQ. The CDR3 DNA is TGCGCCAGCAGCAAGGGGACCGCCGGTGAGACCACTGAAGCTTTCTTT. Its protein is CASSKGTAGETTEAFF.

The chain carries TRBV6-6 and TRBJ1-3; possible D gene TRBD1, 5 bases. CDR3 length: 14 amino acids. Trimming pared 2 bases from V and 7 bases from J, leaving 12 bases between. Germline V lookup: CDR1 MNHNY, CDR2 SVGAGI (reference sequence). CDR3 DNA sequence: TGTGCCAGCAGTTACGTTGGCAGGGCTAACACCATATATTTT. Protein product: CASSYVGRANTIYF.

There are many counts of this clone. The chain links TRBV7-9 to TRBJ2-7, with a weak D call TRBD1 (6 bases). Germline assignment: CDR1 SEHNR and CDR2 FQNEAQ (reference sequence). V was shortened by 5 bases and J by 7 bases, with 15 bases between the two germline ends. The CDR3 covers 13 residues. Written as DNA, the CDR3 is TGTGCCAGCAGCAGGGGGTGGGCGGAAGAGCAGTACTTC. Protein: CASSRGWAEEQYF.

This chain joins TRBV30 and TRBJ2-3; tentative D call: TRBD1 (5 bases). Per germline, CDR1 GTSNPN and CDR2 SVGIG (reference sequence). The V gene lost 1 base and the J gene lost 6 bases, with 5 bases spanning the gap. This CDR3 region has 11 residues. CDR3 nucleotides: TGTGCCTGGAGTGGGGGCGATACGCAGTATTTT. It codes for CAWSGGDTQYF.

In its sample, this clone was seen many times. V and J are TRBV19 and TRBJ1-6; TRBD1 is a possible D gene (5 bases). V was trimmed by 2 bases and J by 7 bases, leaving 9 bases between them. Germline lookup yields CDR1 LNHDA and CDR2 SQIVND (reference sequence). The CDR3 length is 14 residues. Here the CDR3 DNA reads TGTGCCAGTAGTATACAGGGTGGCAATTCACCCCTCCACTTT. Its protein product is CASSIQGGNSPLHF.

The genes are TRBV5-1 and TRBJ2-7, with D possibly being TRBD1 (6 bases). The CDR3 covers 14 residues. Germline V CDR1 and CDR2: SGHRS, YFSETQ. V was clipped by 0 bases and J by 7 bases, with 14 bases between them. Here the CDR3 reads CASSLVPGAREQYF. CDR3 nucleotide sequence: TGCGCCAGCAGCTTGGTACCAGGGGCAAGGGAGCAGTACTTC.

Sample share makes this clone medium-sized. DNA of the CDR3: TGTGCCAGCAGCGGAGCCGGGCAGGGGTACTATGGCTACACCTTC. Its translation: CASSGAGQGYYGYTF. The chain recombines TRBV7-9 with TRBJ1-2; tentative D call: TRBD1 (6 bases). The CDR3 has 15 amino acids. V was pared by 5 bases and J by 3 bases, with 16 bases between. CDR1 is SEHNR, CDR2 FQNEAQ, per germline (reference sequence).

This clone was seen just once. CDR3 nucleotides: TGCGCCAGCAGCCCTCCGGGGTTCGGGGGCTATGGCTACACCTTC. Translation: CASSPPGFGGYGYTF. The chain recombines TRBV5-1 with TRBJ1-2; possibly TRBD1 for D (5 bases). Germline values: CDR1 SGHRS, CDR2 YFSETQ. The CDR3 extends over 15 amino acids. V lost 4 bases to trimming and J lost 4 bases, with 17 bases between them. Full variable domain (outside the CDR3, taken from reference TRBV5-1 and TRBJ1-2): KAGVTQTPRYLIKTRGQQVTLSCSPISGHRSVSWYQQTPGQGLQFLFEYFSETQRNKGNFPGRFSGRQFSNSRSEMNVSTLELGDSALYLCASSPPGFGGYGYTFGSGTRLTVV.

This clone was seen many times. The chain combines TRBV30 with TRBJ1-2; maybe TRBD1 (5 bases). V lost 0 bases to trimming and J lost 5 bases, with 19 bases between them. There are 16 residues in the CDR3. CDR1 and CDR2 from the germline V gene are GTSNPN and SVGIG (reference sequence). The CDR3 DNA is TGTGCCTGGAGTGTTGGACTTCCGACAGCAGCTTATGGCTACACCTTC. As protein: CAWSVGLPTAAYGYTF.

The chain recombines TRBV20-1 with TRBJ1-2; 8 bases map to TRBD1. The CDR3 consists of 15 residues. J was trimmed by 3 bases and V by 5 bases; bases with no gene match: 11. Looked up from germline, CDR1 is DFQATT and CDR2 is SNEGSKA (reference sequence). CDR3 protein: CSALPADRGDYGYTF. As DNA, the CDR3 is TGCAGTGCTTTACCGGCAGACAGGGGCGACTATGGCTACACCTTC.

This rearrangement joins TRBV20-1 to TRBJ1-5; TRBD1 matches at 11 bases. Unmatched junction bases numbered 10, after V lost 5 bases and J lost 1 base. The length of the CDR3 is 17 residues. Germline V CDR1 and CDR2: DFQATT, SNEGSKA (reference sequence). The CDR3 nucleotides are TGCAGTGCTCCCGGGACAGGGGGGTATACGAGCAATCAGCCCCAGCATTTT. It codes for CSAPGTGGYTSNQPQHF.

The chain employs TRBV7-8 and TRBJ1-2; TRBD1 is a possible D gene (6 bases). The germline CDR1 and CDR2 sequences are SGHVS and FQNEAQ. This CDR3 spans 15 amino acids. V was trimmed by 4 bases and J by 2 bases, leaving 14 bases between them. The CDR3 region has the DNA TGTGCCAGCAGCTCCCGGACAGTGGTCAACTATGGCTACACCTTC. This codes for CASSSRTVVNYGYTF. Full variable domain (missing parts from reference TRBV7-8 and TRBJ1-2): GAGVSQSPRYKVAKRGQDVALRCDPISGHVSLFWYQQALGQGPEFLTYFQNEAQLDKSGLPSDRFFAERPEGSVSTLKIQRTQQEDSAVYLCASSSRTVVNYGYTFGSGTRLTVV.

The chain recombines TRBV9 with TRBJ2-1; 16 bases align to TRBD2. CDR3 length: 17 residues. V lost 5 bases to trimming and J lost 9 bases; unmatched junction nucleotides: 11. Germline-derived CDR1 and CDR2 are SGDLS and YYNGEE. The CDR3 sequence is CASRPGLAGGPSPEQFF. The DNA of the CDR3 is TGTGCCAGCAGGCCGGGACTAGCGGGAGGGCCGTCCCCTGAGCAGTTCTTC.

The chain has TRBV20-1 and TRBJ2-2; 9 bases are a match to TRBD1. The CDR3 spans 13 residues. Trimming at V came to 7 bases and at J to 4 bases, leaving 4 bases not matched to a gene. Per the germline V gene, CDR1 is DFQATT and CDR2 is SNEGSKA (reference sequence). Written as DNA, the CDR3 is TGCAGTGTCCGACAGGGGGGCACCGGGGAGCTGTTTTTT. Translating gives CSVRQGGTGELFF.

This clone occurred many times. The chain uses TRBV7-2 and TRBJ2-2; TRBD2 matches at 8 bases. The germline V gene encodes CDR1 SGHTA and CDR2 FQGNSA. The CDR3 is made up of 12 amino acids. Trimming cost V 5 bases and J 10 bases; bases outside gene matches: 3. The CDR3 sequence: CASSRGGEELFF. In DNA form, the CDR3 reads TGTGCCAGCAGCCGGGGGGGGGAGGAGCTGTTTTTT.

The chain couples TRBV11-2 to TRBJ1-2, with D perhaps matching TRBD1 (6 bases). The V end lost 4 bases, the J end lost 4 bases, and 16 bases lay between the germline ends. The CDR3 consists of 15 residues. Germline CDR1 is SGHAT and CDR2 is FQNNGV. CDR3 coding DNA: TGTGCCAGCAGCTCGGTTCGCAGGGGAGTCTATGGCTACACCTTC. It specifies CASSSVRRGVYGYTF. Variable domain in full (rest from reference TRBV11-2 and TRBJ1-2): EAGVAQSPRYKIIEKRQSVAFWCNPISGHATLYWYQQILGQGPKLLIQFQNNGVVDDSQLPKDRFSAERLKGVDSTLKIQPAKLEDSAVYLCASSSVRRGVYGYTFGSGTRLTVV.